Listed below are T cell receptor beta chains from one sample, sequenced in a study of T-cell reconstitution after alpha-beta-depleted transplantation in children. In TCRdb, the PCR reads were re-called with MiXCR into one record per CDR3 protein. In the table there are roughly 200,000 distinct CDR3 sequences, roughly 10% of which are singletons. The material was PBMCs, obtained before TCRalphabeta/CD19-depleted stem cell transplant. The receptors were sampled from a child younger than two with acute myeloid leukemia, due to receive a stem cell transplant. CDR3s include the opening cysteine and the closing phenylalanine or tryptophan. A D gene is named only where the DNA matches it firmly. Not every row has a clone size; where given, it reads once, few, many or a size class.

d_call clone_size j_call v_call cdr3_aa cdr3_nt
TRBD2 many TRBJ2-1 TRBV29-1 CSVETWGSWRGFNNEQFF TGCAGCGTTGAAACCTGGGGTTCTTGGCGGGGGTTCAACAATGAGCAGTTCTTC
NA many TRBJ2-7 TRBV6-4 CASSERRYEQYF TGTGCCAGCAGTGAACGTCGATACGAGCAGTACTTC
TRBD2 many TRBJ2-7 TRBV10-2 CASSSGLAGAYEQYF TGCGCCAGCAGCTCGGGACTAGCGGGCGCCTACGAGCAGTACTTC
NA NA TRBJ2-2 TRBV11-3 CANSLGAVTGELSF TGTGCCAACAGCTTAGGGGCCGTCACCGGGGAGCTGTCTTTT
NA many TRBJ2-7 TRBV25-1 CASSEKQSYEQYF TGTGCCAGCAGTGAAAAACAGTCCTACGAGCAGTACTTC
NA NA TRBJ2-7 TRBV29-1 CSVVTGHSYEQYF TGCAGCGTTGTAACGGGCCACTCCTACGAGCAGTACTTC
NA few TRBJ2-3 TRBV20-1 CSAAWGTDTQYF TGCAGTGCGGCGTGGGGGACAGATACGCAGTATTTT
NA many TRBJ1-1 TRBV7-2 CASTIFQGYTEAFF TGTGCCAGCACCATCTTCCAGGGGTACACTGAAGCTTTCTTT
NA many TRBJ1-6 TRBV20-1 CSARDFGNSPLHF TGCAGTGCTAGGGACTTCGGAAATTCACCCCTCCACTTT
TRBD2 many TRBJ2-7 TRBV4-2 CASSLLSSGRYYEQYF TGTGCCAGCAGCCTACTCTCTAGCGGAAGATACTACGAGCAGTACTTC
NA many TRBJ2-7 TRBV3-1 CASSQRSGYEQYF TGTGCCAGCAGCCAACGGAGCGGCTACGAGCAGTACTTC
TRBD1 many TRBJ2-7 TRBV6-2/TRBV6-3 CASSYLSPPPGQGYYEQYF TGTGCCAGCAGTTACCTGAGCCCCCCCCCGGGACAGGGTTACTACGAGCAGTACTTC
TRBD2 many TRBJ2-7 TRBV7-9 CASSFRDYPEQYF TGTGCCAGCAGCTTCCGGGACTACCCTGAGCAGTACTTC
NA many TRBJ1-2 TRBV2 CASSAGGYGYTF TGTGCCAGCAGTGCGGGGGGCTATGGCTACACCTTC
NA many TRBJ2-3 TRBV24-1 CATSGPPTDTQYF TGTGCCACCAGTGGCCCCCCCACGGATACGCAGTATTTT
TRBD1 many TRBJ2-1 TRBV12-3/TRBV12-4 CASTRGGTVSYNEQFF TGTGCCAGCACCCGAGGGGGCACCGTGTCCTACAATGAGCAGTTCTTC
NA NA TRBJ2-7 TRBV7-9 CASSHWTAYEQYF TGTGCCAGCAGCCACTGGACGGCCTACGAGCAGTACTTC
TRBD2 many TRBJ2-7 TRBV7-2 CASSPIAGPSYEQYF TGTGCCAGCAGCCCGATAGCGGGGCCCTCCTACGAGCAGTACTTC
TRBD2 many TRBJ2-3 TRBV12-3/TRBV12-4 CASSVGRGTSGTDTQYF TGTGCCAGCAGTGTGGGACGAGGGACTAGCGGCACAGATACGCAGTATTTT
TRBD2 many TRBJ2-1 TRBV20-1 CSARGAQTSGSNEQFF TGCAGTGCTAGAGGTGCTCAGACTAGCGGGAGTAATGAGCAGTTCTTC
TRBD2 many TRBJ2-3 TRBV5-1 CASSLARLAGITDTQYF TGCGCCAGCAGCTTGGCACGACTAGCGGGTATCACAGATACGCAGTATTTT
TRBD1 few TRBJ2-2 TRBV29-1 CSVQNRTGGTGELFF TGCAGCGTCCAGAATCGGACAGGGGGCACCGGGGAGCTGTTTTTT
NA NA TRBJ2-5 TRBV29-1 CSVDVGPVQETQYF TGCAGCGTTGACGTAGGTCCAGTCCAAGAGACCCAGTACTTC